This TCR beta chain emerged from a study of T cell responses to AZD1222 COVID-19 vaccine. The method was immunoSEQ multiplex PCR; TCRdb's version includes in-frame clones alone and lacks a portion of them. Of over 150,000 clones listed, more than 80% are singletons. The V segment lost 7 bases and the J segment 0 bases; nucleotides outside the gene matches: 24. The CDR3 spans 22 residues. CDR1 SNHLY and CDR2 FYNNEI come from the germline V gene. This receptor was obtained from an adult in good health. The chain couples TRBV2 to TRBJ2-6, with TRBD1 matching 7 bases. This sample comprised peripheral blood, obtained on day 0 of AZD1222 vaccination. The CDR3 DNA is TGTGCCAGCATTCTGGACAGGACCGCTGGGGCTGCTGCTAGCTCTGGGGCCAACGTCCTGACTTTC. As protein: CASILDRTAGAAASSGANVLTF. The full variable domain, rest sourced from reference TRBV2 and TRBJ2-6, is EPEVTQTPSHQVTQMGQEVILRCVPISNHLYFYWYRQILGQKVEFLVSFYNNEISEKSEIFDDQFSVERPDGSNFTLKIRSTKLEDSAMYFCASILDRTAGAAASSGANVLTFGAGSRLTVL.